What follows are 10 T cell receptor beta chains derived from one specimen sequenced in a study of Ad26.COV2.S vaccination and SARS-CoV-2 variants. The table came from immunoSEQ multiplex PCR; TCRdb's copy has only in-frame clones and leaves some out. The repertoire holds about 350,000 clones, with 92% as singletons. This specimen was peripheral blood, taken after recovery from COVID-19. The receptors come from a human donor who had recovered from COVID-19.

The chain uses TRBV7-2 and TRBJ1-1; possibly TRBD1 for D (5 bases). There are 14 residues in the CDR3. Germline CDR1 and CDR2: SGHTA and FQGNSA. Trimming pared 5 bases from V and 0 bases from J, leaving 10 bases between. CDR3 sequence (DNA): TGTGCCAGCAGCCCTCGACAGATGAACACTGAAGCTTTCTTT. Protein sequence: CASSPRQMNTEAFF.

On this clone itself: The DNA is omitted, as the CDR3 cannot be located on it reliably, and the CDR3 follows TCRdb's listing. This rearrangement joins TRBV15 to TRBJ1-5. Ends included, the CDR3 has 19 residues. Germline values: CDR1 LNHNV, CDR2 YYDKDF (reference sequence). The chain's CDR3 is CATSRAAGTDFRGNQPQHF.

The chain employs TRBV6-1 and TRBJ2-1; D gene uncertain. V lost 2 bases and J 0 bases, leaving 8 bases between the germline ends. The CDR3 extends over 15 amino acids. The V gene's germline CDR1 is MNHNS and CDR2 SASEGT. The CDR3 sequence: CASSESVSSYNEQFF. CDR3 DNA sequence: TGTGCCAGCAGTGAATCCGTAAGCTCCTACAATGAGCAGTTCTTC.

As concerns this clone: Within the sample, other DNA sequences also encode this same CDR3. The rearrangement uses TRBV5-1 and TRBJ1-1; TRBD1 aligns across 8 bases. Losses at the gene ends were 4 bases for V and 0 bases for J; bases not matched to a gene: 5. Germline V gene sequence: CDR1 SGHRS, CDR2 YFSETQ. The CDR3 extends over 15 amino acids. In nucleotides, the CDR3 is TGCGCCAGCAGCCCAGGACAGGGTCTGAACACTGAAGCTTTCTTT. Protein sequence: CASSPGQGLNTEAFF. Variable domain in full (rest from reference TRBV5-1 and TRBJ1-1): KAGVTQTPRYLIKTRGQQVTLSCSPISGHRSVSWYQQTPGQGLQFLFEYFSETQRNKGNFPGRFSGRQFSNSRSEMNVSTLELGDSALYLCASSPGQGLNTEAFFGQGTRLTVV.

The chain employs TRBV27 and TRBJ2-1; D may correspond to TRBD1 or TRBD2 (5 bases each). Germline V gene lookup returns CDR1 MNHEY and CDR2 SMNVEV (reference sequence). Deletions cut 3 bases from V and 7 bases from J, with 16 bases between. The CDR3 contains 15 residues. The CDR3 is CASSFIRGPNNEQFF. The CDR3 DNA follows: TGTGCCAGCAGTTTTATCCGGGGACCGAATAATGAGCAGTTCTTC.

The chain has TRBV29-1 and TRBJ1-2, with unresolved D. Trimming removed 0 bases at V and 3 bases at J, with 2 bases between. Germline loops: CDR1 SQVTM, CDR2 ANQGSEA. The CDR3 has 11 residues. CDR3 loop: CSVEEHYGYTF. CDR3 nucleotides: TGCAGCGTTGAAGAACACTATGGCTACACCTTC.

This rearrangement joins TRBV7-2 to TRBJ1-1; D is ambiguous. Trimming left V 3 bases short and J 1 base short, with 12 bases between. Germline V CDR1 and CDR2: SGHTA, FQGNSA. CDR3 length equals 15 residues. CDR3 sequence reads: CASSLESRRNTEAFF. The CDR3 DNA sequence: TGTGCCAGCAGCTTGGAGTCGCGCAGGAACACTGAAGCTTTCTTT.

The rearrangement links TRBV6-5 to TRBJ2-1; D gene uncertain. V was cut by 0 bases and J by 7 bases, with 10 bases left in between. The CDR3 contains 14 residues. In germline, CDR1 is MNHEY, CDR2 SVGAGI. The chain's CDR3 is CASSYSRASNEQFF. The CDR3 coding sequence is TGTGCCAGCAGTTACTCTCGAGCGTCTAATGAGCAGTTCTTC.

J is TRBJ1-2 and V is TRBV29-1, with 9 bases aligning to TRBD1. J lost 3 bases, V lost 4 bases, and 6 bases had no gene match. The CDR3 totals 14 residues. Germline V gives CDR1 SQVTM, CDR2 ANQGSEA. CDR3 residues: CSVAPGQGYYGYTF. CDR3 DNA: TGCAGCGTTGCGCCGGGACAGGGCTACTATGGCTACACCTTC. Filled out from reference TRBV29-1 and TRBJ1-2, the complete variable domain reads SAVISQKPSRDICQRGTSLTIQCQVDSQVTMMFWYRQQPGQSLTLIATANQGSEATYESGFVIDKFPISRPNLTFSTLTVSNMSPEDSSIYLCSVAPGQGYYGYTFGSGTRLTVV.

This chain connects TRBV25-1 to TRBJ2-1, with 8 nucleotides matching TRBD1. The germline CDR1 and CDR2 sequences are MGHDK and SYGVNS. Trimming took 2 bases from V and 10 from J; bases not matched to a gene: 13. There are 16 residues in the CDR3. The CDR3 nucleotides are TGTGCCAGCAGTGAACTAGGGGACAGGCCCATTTTGGAGCAGTTCTTC. Translation: CASSELGDRPILEQFF.